This T cell receptor (beta chain) was observed in a study of identifying expanded T cells in peripheral blood. This clone has just a few counts. Its antigen is currently unknown. The method was immunoSEQ multiplex PCR; TCRdb's version includes in-frame clones alone and lacks a portion of them. The data contain approximately 120,000 clones, 88% of them singletons. General study findings and limits: Variance in clone template counts between roughly two-week samples significantly increased with total template count across all healthy donors. Technical replicates showed around 1.3 changed clones; around two weeks about 16.4; four weeks 19.

Collection occurred without any documented infections or immune events in donors. This CDR3 has 15 residues. Germline lookup yields CDR1 SQVTM and CDR2 ANQGSEA. Trimming stripped 7 bases from V and 0 bases from J, with 15 bases between. Source material: blood. The receptor's source is a person aged 18 to 70 in good health. V is TRBV29-1 and J is TRBJ2-2, with D possibly being TRBD1 (6 bases). CDR3 sequence: CSATQGSTNTGELFF. CDR3 bases: TGCAGCGCAACCCAGGGGTCGACGAACACCGGGGAGCTGTTTTTT.